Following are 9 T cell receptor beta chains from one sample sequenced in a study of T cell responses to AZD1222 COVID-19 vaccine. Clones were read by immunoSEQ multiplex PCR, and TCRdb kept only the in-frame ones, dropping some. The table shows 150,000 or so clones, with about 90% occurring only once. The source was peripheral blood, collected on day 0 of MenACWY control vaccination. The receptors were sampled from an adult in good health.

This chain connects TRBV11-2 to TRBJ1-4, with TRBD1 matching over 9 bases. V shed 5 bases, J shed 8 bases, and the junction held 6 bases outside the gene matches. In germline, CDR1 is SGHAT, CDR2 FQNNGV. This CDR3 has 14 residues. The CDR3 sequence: CASSLGQGAEKLFF. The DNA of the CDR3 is TGTGCCAGCAGCCTGGGACAGGGAGCGGAAAAACTGTTTTTT.

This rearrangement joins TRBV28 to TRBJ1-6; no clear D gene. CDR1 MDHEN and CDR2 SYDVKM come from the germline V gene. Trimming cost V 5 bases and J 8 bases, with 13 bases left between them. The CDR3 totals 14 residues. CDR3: CASSATGAYSPLHF. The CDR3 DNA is TGTGCCAGCAGTGCGACGGGCGCTTATTCACCCCTCCACTTT.

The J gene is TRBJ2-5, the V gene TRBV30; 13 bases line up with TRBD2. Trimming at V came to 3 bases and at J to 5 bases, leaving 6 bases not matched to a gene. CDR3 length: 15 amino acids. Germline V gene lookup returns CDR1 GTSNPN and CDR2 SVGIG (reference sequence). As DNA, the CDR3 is TGTGCCTGGAGCGGACTAGCGGGAGCTAGGGAGACCCAGTACTTC. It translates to CAWSGLAGARETQYF.

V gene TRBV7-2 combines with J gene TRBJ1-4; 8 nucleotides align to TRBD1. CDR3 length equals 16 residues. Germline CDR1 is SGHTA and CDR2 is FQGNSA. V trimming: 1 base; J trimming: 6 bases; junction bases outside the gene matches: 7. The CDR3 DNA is TGTGCCAGCAGCTTAGTGACAGGGGTGGGGGATGAAAAACTGTTTTTT. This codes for CASSLVTGVGDEKLFF.

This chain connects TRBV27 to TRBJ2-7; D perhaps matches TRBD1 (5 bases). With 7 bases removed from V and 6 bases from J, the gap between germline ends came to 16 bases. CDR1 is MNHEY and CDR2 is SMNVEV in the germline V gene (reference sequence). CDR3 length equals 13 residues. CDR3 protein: CASTSLERGEQYF. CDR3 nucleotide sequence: TGTGCCAGCACCTCCTTAGAAAGGGGCGAGCAGTACTTC.

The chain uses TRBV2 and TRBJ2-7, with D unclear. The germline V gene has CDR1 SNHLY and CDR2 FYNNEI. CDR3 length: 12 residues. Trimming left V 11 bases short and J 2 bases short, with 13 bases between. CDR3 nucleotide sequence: TGTGCCTTAAGGGCTGCAGCCTACGAGCAGTACGTC. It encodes CALRAAAYEQYV.

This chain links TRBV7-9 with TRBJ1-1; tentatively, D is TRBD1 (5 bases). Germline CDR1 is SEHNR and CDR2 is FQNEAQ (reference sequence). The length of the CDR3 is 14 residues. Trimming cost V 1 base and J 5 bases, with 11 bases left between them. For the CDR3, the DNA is TGTGCCAGCAGCTTAGAACTGTCAGGGACTGAAGCTTTCTTT. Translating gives CASSLELSGTEAFF. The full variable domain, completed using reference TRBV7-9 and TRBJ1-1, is DTGVSQNPRHKITKRGQNVTFRCDPISEHNRLYWYRQTLGQGPEFLTYFQNEAQLEKSRLLSDRFSAERPKGSFSTLEIQRTEQGDSAMYLCASSLELSGTEAFFGQGTRLTVV.

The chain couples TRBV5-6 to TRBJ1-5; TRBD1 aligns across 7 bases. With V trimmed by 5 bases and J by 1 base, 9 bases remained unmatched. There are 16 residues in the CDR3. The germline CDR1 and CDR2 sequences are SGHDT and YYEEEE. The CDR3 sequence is CASSFYQGGSNQPQHF. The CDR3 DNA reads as TGTGCCAGCAGTTTTTATCAGGGGGGGAGCAATCAGCCCCAGCATTTT.

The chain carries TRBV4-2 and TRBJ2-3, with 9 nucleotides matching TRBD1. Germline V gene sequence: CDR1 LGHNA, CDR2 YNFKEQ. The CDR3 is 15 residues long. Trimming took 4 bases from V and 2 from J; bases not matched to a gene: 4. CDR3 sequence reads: CASSPGDRATDTQYF. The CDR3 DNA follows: TGTGCCAGCAGCCCTGGGGACAGGGCCACAGATACGCAGTATTTT.